These 23 T cell receptor beta chains came from one sample sequenced in a study of regulatory T cells in long-lasting Graves disease. In building TCR beta libraries, iRepertoire HTBI primers were used together with Arm-PCR of CDR3 regions. Using its own MiXCR run on the multiplex PCR reads, TCRdb lists one record per CDR3 protein. This sample has roughly 530,000 distinct CDR3 sequences, with more than 15% found just once. The time point denotes: newly diagnosed GD, antithyroid drugs for less than 3 months. TCR sequences were obtained from RNA taken from PBMCs. These data are also associated with another study on T cells in Graves' hyperthyroidism and ophthalmopathy.

This material consisted of peripheral blood mononuclear cells (PBMCs), taken at new diagnosis, from a patient treated with antithyroid drugs. These receptors were obtained from a woman aged 35-65 years with Graves disease.

V usage is TRBV7-2 and J usage is TRBJ1-1; no definite D call. Germline CDR1 is SGHTA and CDR2 is FQGNSA. This CDR3 comprises 14 residues. Trimming stripped 1 base from V and 4 bases from J, with 10 bases between. This chain's CDR3 is CASSLVFGPTEAFF. The CDR3 coding sequence is TGTGCCAGCAGCTTAGTTTTTGGGCCCACTGAAGCTTTCTTT.

The table lists this clonotype with many counts. J is TRBJ2-2 and V is TRBV7-9; 7 nucleotides agree with TRBD1. This CDR3 contains 15 residues. Looked up from germline, CDR1 is SEHNR and CDR2 is FQNEAQ (reference sequence). The ends lost 1 base at V and 1 base at J; junction bases unmatched: 0. The DNA of the CDR3 is TGTGCCAGCAGCTTAGGGACAGGGAACACCGGGGAGCTGTTTTTT. As protein: CASSLGTGNTGELFF.

The chain links TRBV19 to TRBJ1-3; a possible D gene is TRBD1 (6 bases). CDR1 is LNHDA, CDR2 SQIVND, per germline (reference sequence). The CDR3 has 16 residues. Trimming stripped 5 bases from V and 4 bases from J, with 18 bases between. CDR3 bases: TGTGCCAGTAGTTTGCCCGGAGGGGGAGCGGGAAACACCATATATTTT. Its translation: CASSLPGGGAGNTIYF. The entire variable domain, with the rest obtained from reference TRBV19 and TRBJ1-3, is as follows: DGGITQSPKYLFRKEGQNVTLSCEQNLNHDAMYWYRQDPGQGLRLIYYSQIVNDFQKGDIAEGYSVSREKKESFPLTVTSAQKNPTAFYLCASSLPGGGAGNTIYFGEGSWLTVV.

In this sample, this clonotype turned up many times. The rearrangement joins TRBV13 to TRBJ1-2, with 9 positions matching TRBD1. Germline V gives CDR1 PRHDT, CDR2 FYEKMQ (reference sequence). The CDR3 is 15 amino acids. Unmatched junction bases numbered 8, after V lost 3 bases and J lost 6 bases. The DNA for the CDR3 is TGTGCCAGCAGCTTTTTCCGGGACAGGGTCGATGGCTACACCTTC. Encoded protein: CASSFFRDRVDGYTF.

This chain connects TRBV6-1 to TRBJ1-3; D is unclear. V lost 8 bases and J lost 5, with 28 bases in between. The CDR3 is 18 amino acids. Germline-derived CDR1 and CDR2 are MNHNS and SASEGT. The CDR3, as DNA: TGTGCCAGCCCGACTCCTCTCACTGGAGGGCGAATGAGAAACACCATATATTTT. Residues: CASPTPLTGGRMRNTIYF.

This clonotype has at least ten counts. The gene calls are TRBV5-1 and TRBJ2-3, with no clear D. The CDR3 loop spans 15 amino acids. From germline, CDR1 is SGHRS and CDR2 YFSETQ. Trimming left V 0 bases short and J 0 bases short, with 8 bases between. The CDR3 bases are TGCGCCAGCAGCTTGGCCTGGCCTAGCACAGATACGCAGTATTTT. Encoded protein: CASSLAWPSTDTQYF.

This clonotype was counted ten times or more. This chain joins TRBV13 and TRBJ2-1, with 11 bases that match TRBD2. Germline V gene sequence: CDR1 PRHDT, CDR2 FYEKMQ (reference sequence). This CDR3 has 18 amino acids. With 0 bases clipped from V and 1 base from J, the junction kept 5 bases outside the gene matches. CDR3 loop: CASSLGLAGAQSYNEQFF. CDR3 coding DNA: TGTGCCAGCAGCTTAGGACTAGCGGGGGCCCAGTCCTACAATGAGCAGTTCTTC. Combining the CDR3 with reference TRBV13 and TRBJ2-1 gives the whole variable domain AAGVIQSPRHLIKEKRETATLKCYPIPRHDTVYWYQQGPGQDPQFLISFYEKMQSDKGSIPDRFSAQQFSDYHSELNMSSLELGDSALYFCASSLGLAGAQSYNEQFFGPGTRLTVL.

This clonotype was found many times. J is TRBJ2-3 and V is TRBV7-2; 11 bases map to TRBD2. CDR3 size: 17 residues. Per germline, CDR1 SGHTA and CDR2 FQGNSA. Trimming at V came to 5 bases and at J to 0 bases, leaving 7 bases not matched to a gene. Here the CDR3 reads CASSPGVAGGSTDTQYF. DNA for the CDR3: TGTGCCAGCAGCCCCGGTGTAGCGGGGGGGAGCACAGATACGCAGTATTTT.

In this sample, this clonotype turned up many times. The chain links TRBV2 to TRBJ1-1; D perhaps matches TRBD1 (6 bases). V lost 3 bases, J lost 4 bases, and 9 bases lay in between. This CDR3 has 13 amino acids. Germline loops: CDR1 SNHLY, CDR2 FYNNEI. The CDR3 DNA reads TGTGCCAGCAGTGAGGGGGGCCGCACTGAAGCTTTCTTT. Translating gives CASSEGGRTEAFF. The whole variable domain, remainder taken from reference TRBV2 and TRBJ1-1, is EPEVTQTPSHQVTQMGQEVILRCVPISNHLYFYWYRQILGQKVEFLVSFYNNEISEKSEIFDDQFSVERPDGSNFTLKIRSTKLEDSAMYFCASSEGGRTEAFFGQGTRLTVV.

This clonotype has more than one count but fewer than ten. The chain recombines TRBV5-6 with TRBJ2-2, with 9 bases aligning to TRBD1. The V gene's germline CDR1 is SGHDT and CDR2 YYEEEE. The CDR3 totals 14 residues. Unmatched junction bases numbered 6, after V lost 6 bases and J lost 6 bases. CDR3 sequence reads: CASTRDRVAGELFF. CDR3 DNA sequence: TGTGCCAGCACCCGGGACAGGGTGGCCGGGGAGCTGTTTTTT. Filled out from reference TRBV5-6 and TRBJ2-2, the complete variable domain reads DAGVTQSPTHLIKTRGQQVTLRCSPKSGHDTVSWYQQALGQGPQFIFQYYEEEERQRGNFPDRFSGHQFPNYSSELNVNALLLGDSALYLCASTRDRVAGELFFGEGSRLTVL.

This clonotype was counted ten times or more. The chain joins TRBV11-3 to TRBJ2-7; D not resolved. The CDR3 consists of 14 residues. V was cut by 0 bases and J by 3 bases, with 9 bases left in between. Germline V gene sequence: CDR1 SGHNT, CDR2 YENEEA. CDR3 residues: CASSLDRWGYEQYF. The CDR3 DNA reads TGTGCCAGCAGCTTAGATCGATGGGGCTACGAGCAGTACTTC.

CDR3 sequence: CASSLVQGGGYTF. Written as DNA, the CDR3 is TGTGCCAGCAGTTTAGTACAGGGTGGCGGCTACACCTTC. The chain carries TRBV27 and TRBJ1-2, with D perhaps TRBD1 (6 bases). This CDR3 spans 13 amino acids. Germline-derived CDR1 and CDR2 are MNHEY and SMNVEV (reference sequence). V was pared by 2 bases and J by 8 bases, with 12 bases between.

V gene TRBV5-1 combines with J gene TRBJ1-2; D is undetermined. From germline, CDR1 is SGHRS and CDR2 YFSETQ. There are 13 residues in the CDR3. V was shortened by 0 bases and J by 8 bases, with 11 bases between the two germline ends. This chain's CDR3 is CASSLVPQWGYTF. In nucleotides, the CDR3 is TGCGCCAGCAGCTTGGTTCCCCAGTGGGGCTACACCTTC.

This clonotype was counted at least ten times. The chain employs TRBV6-5 and TRBJ2-6; 8 bases map to TRBD1. Germline V lookup: CDR1 MNHEY, CDR2 SVGAGI. There are 17 residues in the CDR3. V was clipped by 4 bases and J by 2 bases; unmatched bases: 7. CDR3 in DNA: TGTGCCAGCAGTTCTTCAGGGGGCGCCCCTGGGGCCAACGTCCTGACTTTC. It yields the protein CASSSSGGAPGANVLTF.

Only one count was recorded for this clonotype. V gene TRBV14 combines with J gene TRBJ2-7, with a weak D call TRBD2 (5 bases). This CDR3 contains 13 residues. V was trimmed by 4 bases and J by 6 bases, leaving 13 bases between them. CDR1 and CDR2 from the germline V gene are SGHDN and FVKESK. DNA for the CDR3: TGTGCCAGCAGCCTCCTTCCGGGGAGCGAGCAGTACTTC. Amino acids: CASSLLPGSEQYF.

This clonotype was picked up many times. The chain carries TRBV7-8 and TRBJ1-1, with 9 bases identical to TRBD1. With V trimmed by 7 bases and J by 1 base, 4 bases remained unmatched. Germline CDR1 and CDR2: SGHVS and FQNEAQ. The CDR3 length is 14 residues. CDR3 region: CASIRQGENTEAFF. DNA of the CDR3: TGTGCCAGCATCAGACAGGGGGAGAACACTGAAGCTTTCTTT.

This CDR3 is CSARPVEGYTF. The CDR3 nucleotides are TGCAGTGCTAGACCAGTGGAGGGCTACACCTTC. The chain links TRBV20-1 to TRBJ1-2; D remains unclear. V was clipped by 2 bases and J by 8 bases, with 9 bases between them. In germline, CDR1 is DFQATT, CDR2 SNEGSKA (reference sequence). The CDR3 sequence is 11 residues long.

The chain uses TRBV18 and TRBJ2-7; a possible D gene is TRBD2 (6 bases). The V and J ends lost 2 bases and 2 bases respectively, with 10 bases between them. The germline V gene has CDR1 KGHSH and CDR2 LQKENI. The CDR3 covers 14 residues. CDR3 nucleotides: TGTGCCAGCTCACCAAAGACGGGGGCCTACGAGCAGTACTTC. Translating it yields CASSPKTGAYEQYF.

This clonotype was recorded a few times. The rearrangement uses TRBV19 and TRBJ1-2; TRBD1 aligns across 9 bases. From germline, CDR1 is LNHDA and CDR2 SQIVND (reference sequence). This CDR3 is built from 14 residues. With V trimmed by 3 bases and J by 7 bases, 6 bases remained unmatched. CDR3 in DNA: TGTGCCAGTAGTATCAGGACAGGGGCGTTTGGCTACACCTTC. Translated, it gives CASSIRTGAFGYTF.

A note on this clonotype: A much larger clone differs from this one at a single base, so this may be a read error. The CDR3 here is CASRRKGGRGTF. The CDR3 region has the DNA TGTGCCAGCAGACGAAAAGGCGGCAGGGGGACCTTC. V gene TRBV6-7 combines with J gene TRBJ1-2, with 7 positions matching TRBD1. TRBV6-7 is known as an ORF, though its function is uncertain. Trimming took 6 bases from V and 14 from J; bases not matched to a gene: 12. This CDR3 contains 12 residues.

In its sample, this clonotype was seen many times. V is TRBV5-1 and J is TRBJ1-1, with TRBD1 matching over 8 bases. The CDR3 runs to 14 residues. With V trimmed by 4 bases and J by 4 bases, 6 bases remained unmatched. Germline CDR1 and CDR2: SGHRS and YFSETQ. The CDR3 DNA reads TGCGCCAGCAGCCCGACAGGGGAACCCACTGAAGCTTTCTTT. Translating gives CASSPTGEPTEAFF.

This clonotype was seen a handful of times. The chain uses TRBV7-3 and TRBJ2-5; D gene uncertain. The germline V gene has CDR1 SGHTA and CDR2 FQGTGA. The CDR3 is made up of 13 amino acids. Trimming removed 1 base at V and 4 bases at J, with 7 bases between. For the CDR3, the DNA is TGTGCCAGCAGCTTAAGCGTAGGAGAGACCCAGTACTTC. Protein sequence: CASSLSVGETQYF.

This clonotype was detected ten times or more. V gene TRBV20-1 combines with J gene TRBJ1-4; 9 positions agree with TRBD1. The CDR3 has 13 residues. Trimming at V came to 4 bases and at J to 7 bases, leaving 4 bases not matched to a gene. Germline assignment: CDR1 DFQATT and CDR2 SNEGSKA (reference sequence). The CDR3 region is CSANRGHGEKLFF. The CDR3 DNA reads TGCAGTGCTAACAGGGGGCACGGTGAAAAACTGTTTTTT.